These 24 T cell receptor beta chains were sequenced from one sample in a study of read filtering for tumor transcriptome and immune sequencing. The library was built from around 0.4 ug RNA with molecular barcoded adaptors for alpha/delta and beta/gamma chains. TCRdb itself ran the reads through MiXCR, one entry per CDR3 protein. The table shows some 140,000 distinct CDR3 sequences, with over 10% occurring only once. Sequencing was done on a sample of a population of CD138-negative cells sorted from bone marrow. These receptors were obtained from a donor at least 40 years old with multiple myeloma.

This clonotype has at least ten counts. In DNA, the CDR3 is TGTGCCATCAGGCTGGACTCAACGGCCTACGAGCAGTACTTC. This sequence encodes CAIRLDSTAYEQYF. V usage is TRBV10-3 and J usage is TRBJ2-7, with D perhaps TRBD2 (5 bases). Germline-derived CDR1 and CDR2 are ENHRY and SYGVKD. V lost 6 bases to trimming and J lost 2 bases, with 14 bases between them. This CDR3 spans 14 amino acids.

This clonotype was counted at least ten times. V gene TRBV2 combines with J gene TRBJ2-3; a possible D gene is TRBD2 (5 bases). Germline assignment: CDR1 SNHLY and CDR2 FYNNEI. CDR3 length: 13 amino acids. The V and J ends lost 6 bases and 4 bases respectively, with 11 bases between them. CDR3 sequence: CASSEAEADTQYF. The DNA of the CDR3 is TGTGCCAGCAGCGAGGCGGAGGCAGATACGCAGTATTTT.

This clonotype was detected many times. This chain connects TRBV5-1 to TRBJ1-2; D remains ambiguous. CDR1 and CDR2 (germline): SGHRS, YFSETQ. This CDR3 is built from 14 residues. V dropped 4 bases and J dropped 1 base, with 11 bases sitting between them. The DNA for the CDR3 is TGCGCCAGCAGCACCCAGACTCATAACTATGGCTACACCTTC. The encoded protein is CASSTQTHNYGYTF.

Many counts were recorded for this clonotype. The chain's CDR3 is CASSLATMTYEQYF. The DNA for the CDR3 is TGTGCCAGCAGTTTGGCTACCATGACCTACGAGCAGTACTTC. V gene TRBV12-3 or TRBV12-4 combines with J gene TRBJ2-7, with D unresolved. V dropped 3 bases and J dropped 2 bases, with 11 bases sitting between them. There are 14 residues in the CDR3.

This clonotype was counted many times. This chain joins TRBV5-4 and TRBJ2-5; D gene unclear. Trimming removed 0 bases from V and 2 bases from J, with 5 bases in between. The CDR3 is 13 amino acids. From germline, CDR1 is SGHNT and CDR2 YYREEE (reference sequence). CDR3 bases: TGTGCCAGCAGCTTGGGGCAGCAAGAGACCCAGTACTTC. Amino acids: CASSLGQQETQYF.

The chain has TRBV6-2 or TRBV6-3 and TRBJ2-3; 11 nucleotides match TRBD2. Germline assignment: CDR1 MNHEY and CDR2 SVGEGT. The CDR3 totals 17 residues. With V trimmed by 3 bases and J by 3 bases, 8 bases remained unmatched. CDR3 in amino acids: CASSYTPTSGTTDTQYF. The CDR3 DNA follows: TGTGCCAGCAGTTATACCCCGACTAGCGGGACTACAGATACGCAGTATTTT.

This clonotype was seen many times. This chain uses TRBV9 with TRBJ2-3; 10 bases map to TRBD2. The CDR3 consists of 16 residues. From germline, CDR1 is SGDLS and CDR2 YYNGEE. After removal of 2 bases from V and 4 bases from J, the junction contained 7 bases not matched to a gene. CDR3: CASSVSLAGKSDTQYF. For the CDR3, the DNA is TGTGCCAGCAGCGTTTCACTAGCGGGGAAGTCAGATACGCAGTATTTT.

This clonotype was detected ten times or more. The gene calls are TRBV9 and TRBJ2-2, with D possibly being TRBD1 or TRBD2 (6 bases each). This CDR3 has 15 residues. Germline CDR1 is SGDLS and CDR2 is YYNGEE. Between the trimmed V and J ends, which lost 0 bases and 6 bases, there was a span of 12 bases. In DNA, the CDR3 is TGTGCCAGCAGCGTAGGTAACAGGGAGGCCGGGGAGCTGTTTTTT. Its translation is CASSVGNREAGELFF.

This clonotype was seen many times. The CDR3 sequence: CSVRTSGRGNEQFF. CDR3 nucleotides: TGCAGCGTGAGGACTAGCGGGAGGGGAAATGAGCAGTTCTTC. This chain links TRBV29-1 with TRBJ2-1; TRBD2 matches 15 bases. CDR1 and CDR2 (germline): SQVTM, ANQGSEA. The CDR3 sequence is 14 residues long. V dropped 6 bases and J dropped 7; count of bases not matched to a gene: 4.

The chain uses TRBV7-9 and TRBJ1-6; 10 positions agree with TRBD1. Germline V gene sequence: CDR1 SEHNR, CDR2 FQNEAQ (reference sequence). V was clipped by 5 bases and J by 10 bases; unmatched bases: 11. This CDR3 spans 16 amino acids. This CDR3 reads CASSTSPTGGKSPLHF. The CDR3 bases are TGTGCCAGCAGCACAAGCCCGACAGGGGGCAAATCACCCCTCCACTTT.

This clonotype was counted ten times or more. This sequence joins TRBV6-6 and TRBJ2-7; 11 bases map to TRBD2. In germline, CDR1 is MNHNY, CDR2 SVGAGI (reference sequence). The CDR3 has 15 amino acids. V trimming: 6 bases; J trimming: 2 bases; junction bases outside the gene matches: 6. The CDR3 reads CASRDLAGGPYEQYF. The CDR3 DNA is TGTGCCAGCAGGGACCTAGCGGGGGGTCCCTACGAGCAGTACTTC.

This clonotype was observed many times. CDR3 bases: TGTGCCAGCAGCCCCAGACAGGGGCTAATGAACACTGAAGCTTTCTTT. Amino acids: CASSPRQGLMNTEAFF. The rearrangement joins TRBV6-2 or TRBV6-3 to TRBJ1-1, with TRBD1 identical over 8 bases. The CDR3 spans 16 residues. Germline V CDR1 and CDR2: MNHEY, SVGEGT. V was pared by 6 bases and J by 0 bases, with 9 bases of the junction left unmatched.

This clonotype was observed at least ten times. The CDR3 sequence is CASSLARLAGGNEQFF. CDR3 nucleotides: TGTGCCAGCAGCTTAGCTAGGCTAGCGGGAGGGAATGAGCAGTTCTTC. The chain is built from TRBV11-1 and TRBJ2-1; 12 bases agree with TRBD2. The CDR3 has 16 residues. The junction had 4 bases not matched to a gene; V was cut back by 0 bases and J by 7 bases. Germline V lookup: CDR1 SGHAT, CDR2 FQDESV (reference sequence).

This clonotype was found many times. The chain recombines TRBV20-1 with TRBJ2-7; 10 bases are a match to TRBD2. J lost 7 bases, V lost 5 bases, and 17 bases had no gene match. The germline V gene has CDR1 DFQATT and CDR2 SNEGSKA (reference sequence). The CDR3 has 16 amino acids. The DNA of the CDR3 is TGCAGTGCTTACGACTCGGTAGCGGGAGGCGGAGTTGAGCAGTACTTC. Translated: CSAYDSVAGGGVEQYF.

This clonotype occurred many times. The gene calls are TRBV2 and TRBJ2-7, with D hard to call. Trimming pared 7 bases from V and 2 bases from J, leaving 15 bases between. CDR3 size: 14 residues. The V gene's germline CDR1 is SNHLY and CDR2 FYNNEI. This CDR3 is CASTADVGTYEQYF. CDR3 coding DNA: TGTGCCAGCACCGCGGATGTTGGTACCTACGAGCAGTACTTC.

This clonotype has ten or more counts. The chain has TRBV7-9 and TRBJ2-2; the match to TRBD2 covers 14 bases. Germline V gives CDR1 SEHNR, CDR2 FQNEAQ (reference sequence). There are 17 residues in the CDR3. V gave up 10 bases and J gave up 1 base; unmatched junction bases: 8. CDR3 coding DNA: TGTGCCAACCTCGGGACTAGCGGGAGTGTGAACACCGGGGAGCTGTTTTTT. The encoded protein is CANLGTSGSVNTGELFF.

This clonotype was found a few times. The chain couples TRBV11-2 to TRBJ2-1, with 10 nucleotides matching TRBD2. The CDR3 runs 17 residues. In germline, CDR1 is SGHAT, CDR2 FQNNGV. Losses at the gene ends were 0 bases for V and 9 bases for J; bases not matched to a gene: 11. This CDR3 reads CASSLDRVGSGRSEQFF. DNA for the CDR3: TGTGCCAGCAGCTTAGATCGGGTCGGTAGCGGGAGGAGTGAGCAGTTCTTC.

This clonotype has at least ten counts. The rearrangement uses TRBV19 and TRBJ2-5, with unresolved D. Per the germline V gene, CDR1 is LNHDA and CDR2 is SQIVND (reference sequence). V dropped 3 bases and J dropped 2 bases, with 7 bases sitting between them. This CDR3 comprises 13 residues. The CDR3 region is CASSMYEQETQYF. In DNA, the CDR3 is TGTGCCAGTAGTATGTACGAACAAGAGACCCAGTACTTC.

This clonotype was seen many times. V gene TRBV29-1 combines with J gene TRBJ2-1; possibly TRBD1 or TRBD2 for D (5 bases each). V was shortened by 3 bases and J by 6 bases, with 9 bases between the two germline ends. The CDR3 is 12 amino acids. Germline CDR1 and CDR2: SQVTM and ANQGSEA. CDR3 amino acids: CSVEGTPNEQFF. The CDR3 nucleotides are TGCAGCGTTGAGGGGACCCCCAATGAGCAGTTCTTC.

Concerning this clonotype: A far larger clone is only one base removed, so a read error is likely. Written as DNA, the CDR3 is TGTGCCATCAGCTTCTTGGCGGGAGTAGCACGCAATGAGCAGTTCTTC. Translating gives CAISFLAGVARNEQFF. The chain links TRBV11-2 to TRBJ2-1; 7 positions match TRBD2. CDR3 length: 16 amino acids. Per germline, CDR1 SGHAT and CDR2 FQNNGV.

This clonotype was counted ten times or more. The chain is built from TRBV25-1 and TRBJ2-3, with D perhaps TRBD2 (5 bases). In germline, CDR1 is MGHDK, CDR2 SYGVNS. V dropped 2 bases and J dropped 3 bases, with 9 bases sitting between them. The CDR3 sequence is 14 residues long. CDR3 DNA: TGTGCCAGCAGTGAAGGACTTGGGACAGATACGCAGTATTTT. Translation: CASSEGLGTDTQYF.

This clonotype was seen repeatedly, ten times or more. The chain recombines TRBV4-3 with TRBJ2-6; D is ambiguous. Per germline, CDR1 LGHNA and CDR2 YSLEER. With 0 bases removed from V and 0 bases from J, the gap between germline ends came to 6 bases. The CDR3 is 16 residues long. The CDR3 bases are TGCGCCAGCAGCCAAGAGGGCAGCTCTGGGGCCAACGTCCTGACTTTC. This translates into CASSQEGSSGANVLTF.

Ten or more counts support this clonotype. The rearrangement joins TRBV5-1 to TRBJ1-1; tentatively, D is TRBD1 (6 bases). Germline V gene sequence: CDR1 SGHRS, CDR2 YFSETQ. V dropped 4 bases and J dropped 2 bases, with 12 bases sitting between them. This CDR3 has 14 amino acids. The CDR3 loop reads CASSQIQGNTEAFF. The CDR3 coding sequence is TGCGCCAGCAGCCAAATACAGGGAAACACTGAAGCTTTCTTT.

This clonotype was observed at least ten times. This chain uses TRBV29-1 with TRBJ1-1, with D unclear. The CDR3 has 12 amino acids. The germline V and J ends were trimmed by 7 bases and 1 base, with 10 bases remaining between them. The germline CDR1 and CDR2 sequences are SQVTM and ANQGSEA. This CDR3 is CSAKDWNTEAFF. The CDR3 nucleotides read TGCAGCGCCAAGGACTGGAACACTGAAGCTTTCTTT.